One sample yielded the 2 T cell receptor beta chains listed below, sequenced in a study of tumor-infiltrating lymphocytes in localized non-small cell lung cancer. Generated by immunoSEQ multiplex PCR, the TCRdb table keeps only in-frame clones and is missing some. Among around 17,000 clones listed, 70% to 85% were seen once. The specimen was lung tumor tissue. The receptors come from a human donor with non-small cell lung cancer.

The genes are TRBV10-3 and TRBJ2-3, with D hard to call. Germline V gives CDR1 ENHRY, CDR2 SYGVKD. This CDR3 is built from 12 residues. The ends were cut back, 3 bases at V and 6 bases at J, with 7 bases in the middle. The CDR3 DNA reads TGTGCCATCAGTGATAGGCGGGATACGCAGTATTTT. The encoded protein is CAISDRRDTQYF.

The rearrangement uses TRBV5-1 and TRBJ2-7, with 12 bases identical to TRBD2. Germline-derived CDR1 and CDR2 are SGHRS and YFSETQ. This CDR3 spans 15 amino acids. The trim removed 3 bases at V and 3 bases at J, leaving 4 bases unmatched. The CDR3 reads CASSSSLAGGYEQYF. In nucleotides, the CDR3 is TGCGCCAGCAGCTCTTCACTAGCGGGAGGCTACGAGCAGTACTTC.